A selection of T cell receptor beta chains follows, all from one sample in a study of shared clonotypes between healthy human individuals. The method was immunoSEQ multiplex PCR; TCRdb's version includes in-frame clones alone and lacks a portion of them. The sample shows some 2,400,000 clones, nearly 97% of them seen only once. Source material: naive CD4+ T cells sorted from blood. The source is a man between 18 and 29 years old in good health. CDR3s include the opening cysteine and the closing phenylalanine or tryptophan. The D gene is left open where the match is weak. Part of the rows lack a size; the others show once, few, many or a class for expanded clones.

abundance	d_gene	v_gene	j_gene	CDR3nt	CDR3aa
NA	NA	TRBV28	TRBJ2-7	TGTGCCAGCAGTGCCGACCGGTTGGTGTACGAGCAGTACTTC	CASSADRLVYEQYF
NA	NA	TRBV7-4	TRBJ2-7	TGTGCCAGCAGCCCCCAGATATTAGCGGCAACCTACGAGCAGTACTTC	CASSPQILAATYEQYF
NA	TRBD2	TRBV7-2	TRBJ2-7	TGTGCCAGCAGCTACGGGGCGGGAGAAATCTACGAGCAGTACTTC	CASSYGAGEIYEQYF
NA	NA	TRBV18	TRBJ2-3	TGTGCCAGCTCACCTTCAGGCGCCGAGGGATCCCTGACAGATACGCAGTATTTT	CASSPSGAEGSLTDTQYF
NA	NA	TRBV4-3	TRBJ1-1	TGCGCCAGCAGCCTCCAAGGGGCCGGAAACACTGAAGCTTTCTTT	CASSLQGAGNTEAFF
once	TRBD2	TRBV2	TRBJ2-7	TGTGCCAGCAGCTCACAAAAGGGGCCGGGACTAGGATCCTACGAGCAGTACTTC	CASSSQKGPGLGSYEQYF
NA	TRBD1	TRBV5-4	TRBJ2-3	TGTGCCAGCAGCTTCGGGACAGGGAACACAGATACGCAGTATTTT	CASSFGTGNTDTQYF
NA	NA	TRBV7-3	TRBJ1-3	TGTGCCAGCAGCGCCGGACAAAGAAACACCATATATTTT	CASSAGQRNTIYF
NA	TRBD1	TRBV18	TRBJ2-3	TGTGCCAGCTCACCACTGGGGGACAGTAACACAGATACGCAGTATTTT	CASSPLGDSNTDTQYF
NA	TRBD2	TRBV19	TRBJ2-3	TGTGCCAGTAGTAGCCCTTTTGGCGGGGGGTCCACAGATACGCAGTATTTT	CASSSPFGGGSTDTQYF